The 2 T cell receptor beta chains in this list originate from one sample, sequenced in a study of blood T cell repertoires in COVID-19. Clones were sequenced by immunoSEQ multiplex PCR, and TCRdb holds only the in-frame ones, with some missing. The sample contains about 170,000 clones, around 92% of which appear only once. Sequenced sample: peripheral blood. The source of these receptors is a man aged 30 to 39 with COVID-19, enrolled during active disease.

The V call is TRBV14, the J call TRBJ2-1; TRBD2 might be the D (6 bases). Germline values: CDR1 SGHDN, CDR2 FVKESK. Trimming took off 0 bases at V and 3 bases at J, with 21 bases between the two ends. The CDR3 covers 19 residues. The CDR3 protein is CASSQDFSLGGKHYNEQFF. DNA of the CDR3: TGTGCCAGCAGCCAAGATTTTTCTTTGGGCGGGAAGCACTACAATGAGCAGTTCTTC.

The CDR3 is CAISEPGTGTDEQYF. CDR3 sequence (DNA): TGTGCCATCAGTGAACCCGGGACAGGGACCGACGAGCAGTACTTC. This sequence joins TRBV10-3 and TRBJ2-7; 9 bases align to TRBD1. Trimming at V came to 3 bases and at J to 5 bases, leaving 8 bases not matched to a gene. Germline CDR1 is ENHRY and CDR2 is SYGVKD. The CDR3 consists of 15 residues.